Listed here are 20 T cell receptor beta chains from one sample, sequenced in a study of T-cell memory formation after mild COVID-19. One entry per CDR3 protein results from TCRdb running MiXCR on the 5' RACE reads. This sample yields around 340,000 distinct CDR3 sequences, of which roughly 14% are seen a single time; about 22% belongs to the top ten. Sequenced sample: PBMCs or a T cell subset sorted from them (not recorded which). Every receptor here comes from a man aged 18 to 30 who had mild COVID-19 (a few samples of this study predate the infection). Cell type and time point are not known.

This clonotype was seen more than once but under ten times. This chain links TRBV21-1 with TRBJ1-6; the table calls TRBD1, which could not be checked here. TRBV21-1 is a pseudogene locus. The CDR3 length is 20 residues. The CDR3 sequence is CASSPSGPYEEHSYNSPLHF. CDR3 sequence (DNA): TGTGCCAGCAGCCCCAGTGGGCCTTACGAGGAACACTCCTATAATTCACCCCTCCACTTT.

The count of this clonotype is one. The chain couples TRBV4-3 to TRBJ1-4; D call uncertain. The V and J ends lost 3 bases and 6 bases respectively, with 14 bases between them. This CDR3 contains 15 residues. The germline CDR1 and CDR2 sequences are LGHNA and YSLEER. Here the CDR3 reads CASSQYSPLDEKLFF. CDR3 nucleotides: TGCGCCAGCAGCCAGTATTCGCCTTTAGATGAAAAACTGTTTTTT.

This clonotype was recorded a few times. The CDR3 is CASRSGGVSYEQYF. The DNA of the CDR3 is TGTGCCAGCAGATCCGGGGGCGTTTCCTACGAGCAGTACTTC. The gene calls are TRBV6-5 and TRBJ2-7; the D gene could be TRBD1 or TRBD2 (6 bases each). This CDR3 contains 14 residues. V lost 6 bases and J 1 base, leaving 13 bases between the germline ends. Germline V gene data show CDR1 as MNHEY and CDR2 as SVGAGI.

There are a few counts of this clonotype. The chain employs TRBV12-3 or TRBV12-4 and TRBJ2-6; 10 nucleotides agree with TRBD1. The junction had 17 bases not matched to a gene; V was cut back by 5 bases and J by 4 bases. The CDR3 extends over 20 amino acids. The CDR3 loop is CASSGYSRDRGPGGANVLTF. The CDR3 nucleotides read TGTGCCAGCAGTGGATACTCACGGGACAGGGGCCCCGGGGGGGCCAACGTCCTGACTTTC.

This clonotype occurred many times. V gene TRBV6-2 or TRBV6-3 combines with J gene TRBJ2-1; D is uncertain. The ends were cut back, 2 bases at V and 6 bases at J, with 14 bases in the middle. Germline V gene sequence: CDR1 MNHEY, CDR2 SVGEGT. The CDR3 has 15 amino acids. CDR3 bases: TGTGCCAGCAGTTACCGAGCAGCCGCCCTCAATGAGCAGTTCTTC. Translated, it gives CASSYRAAALNEQFF.

The rearrangement uses TRBV7-6 and TRBJ2-4; the D is unclear. The CDR3 runs to 16 residues. The V end was cut by 1 base, the J end by 7 bases, with 17 bases between. Germline CDR1 and CDR2: SGHVS and FNYEAQ. DNA of the CDR3: TGTGCCAGCAGCTTAGGGCCCCAAACAAGATGGAACATTCAGTACTTC. Residues: CASSLGPQTRWNIQYF.

V gene TRBV7-8 combines with J gene TRBJ2-3; no firm D call. This CDR3 is built from 13 residues. V was cut by 3 bases and J by 2 bases, with 6 bases left in between. Germline lookup yields CDR1 SGHVS and CDR2 FQNEAQ. Written as DNA, the CDR3 is TGTGCCAGCAGCTTCCACAACACAGATACGCAGTATTTT. It translates to CASSFHNTDTQYF. Together with reference TRBV7-8 and TRBJ2-3, the CDR3 gives the full variable domain: GAGVSQSPRYKVAKRGQDVALRCDPISGHVSLFWYQQALGQGPEFLTYFQNEAQLDKSGLPSDRFFAERPEGSVSTLKIQRTQQEDSAVYLCASSFHNTDTQYFGPGTRLTVL.

The CDR3 nucleotides are TGCGCTCCCGGGGCAGTGGCTTTCTTT. It yields the protein CAPGAVAFF. The V gene is TRBV23-1, the J gene TRBJ1-1; weak D call: TRBD1 (5 bases). TRBV23-1 is flagged as an ORF with uncertain function. The CDR3 runs 9 residues.

This clonotype came up a few times. CDR3 protein: CASSLGGTTERIQYF. As DNA, the CDR3 is TGCGCCAGCAGCCTTGGGGGGACTACTGAGCGCATTCAGTACTTC. V and J are TRBV5-1 and TRBJ2-4; 7 bases align to TRBD2. Per the germline V gene, CDR1 is SGHRS and CDR2 is YFSETQ. After removal of 4 bases from V and 9 bases from J, the junction contained 13 bases not matched to a gene. There are 15 residues in the CDR3.

V and J are TRBV12-3 or TRBV12-4 and TRBJ2-1, with 11 bases identical to TRBD2. There are 14 residues in the CDR3. V was clipped by 1 base and J by 15 bases; unmatched bases: 8. CDR3 sequence: CASSLGLAGGRMFF. CDR3 DNA: TGTGCCAGCAGTTTAGGCCTAGCGGGGGGCCGTATGTTCTTC.

The sample holds a few counts of this clonotype. The chain links TRBV6-5 to TRBJ2-1; 9 bases agree with TRBD1. This CDR3 has 15 residues. With 2 bases clipped from V and 10 bases from J, the junction kept 9 bases outside the gene matches. Germline V CDR1 and CDR2: MNHEY, SVGAGI. CDR3 DNA sequence: TGTGCCAGCAGTTACCCGGGACAGGGTTTATCGGAGCAGTTCTTC. The encoded protein is CASSYPGQGLSEQFF.

V gene TRBV5-1 combines with J gene TRBJ1-1; a weak D match, TRBD1 (5 bases). CDR1 and CDR2 (germline): SGHRS, YFSETQ. The CDR3 sequence is 14 residues long. Trimming cost V 1 base and J 4 bases, with 11 bases left between them. For the CDR3, the DNA is TGCGCCAGCAGCTTGATGGGGACCGCCACTGAAGCTTTCTTT. Translation: CASSLMGTATEAFF.

In this sample, this clonotype turned up many times. The gene calls are TRBV7-2 and TRBJ2-3; 10 bases align to TRBD2. This CDR3 comprises 14 residues. Germline V gives CDR1 SGHTA, CDR2 FQGNSA. V lost 4 bases to trimming and J lost 4 bases; unmatched junction nucleotides: 2. This CDR3 reads CASSSGLAADTQYF. CDR3 nucleotides: TGTGCCAGCAGCTCCGGACTAGCGGCAGATACGCAGTATTTT.

This clonotype was seen more than once but under ten times. The chain links TRBV20-1 to TRBJ1-1; TRBD1 aligns across 9 bases. Germline values: CDR1 DFQATT, CDR2 SNEGSKA (reference sequence). The CDR3 sequence is 14 residues long. The V segment lost 3 bases and the J segment 6 bases; nucleotides outside the gene matches: 8. This chain's CDR3 is CSARGTGTKAEAFF. CDR3 DNA sequence: TGCAGTGCTAGGGGGACAGGGACGAAGGCTGAAGCTTTCTTT.

The chain combines TRBV7-3 with TRBJ1-1; D is undetermined. The CDR3 is 13 amino acids. V was pared by 5 bases and J by 1 base, with 8 bases between. Germline V gene data show CDR1 as SGHTA and CDR2 as FQGTGA. CDR3 sequence: CASSPLANTEAFF. The DNA of the CDR3 is TGTGCCAGCAGCCCCCTTGCGAACACTGAAGCTTTCTTT.

V usage is TRBV6-2 or TRBV6-3 and J usage is TRBJ1-5; D is unresolved. The CDR3 is 14 residues long. The germline V and J ends were trimmed by 2 bases and 7 bases, with 12 bases remaining between them. CDR1 is MNHEY and CDR2 is SVGEGT in the germline V gene. CDR3 protein: CASSYDGRKQPQHF. CDR3 nucleotide sequence: TGTGCCAGCAGTTACGATGGACGGAAGCAGCCCCAGCATTTT.

The chain links TRBV5-4 to TRBJ1-1; D is ambiguous. Trimming removed 0 bases at V and 1 base at J, with 10 bases between. The germline V gene has CDR1 SGHNT and CDR2 YYREEE (reference sequence). This CDR3 has 15 residues. As DNA, the CDR3 is TGTGCCAGCAGCTTGGCCTCGACGGGGAACACTGAAGCTTTCTTT. Translated, it gives CASSLASTGNTEAFF.

This clonotype was seen more than once but under ten times. The rearrangement links TRBV29-1 to TRBJ1-1; the match to TRBD1 covers 7 bases. Germline V gene sequence: CDR1 SQVTM, CDR2 ANQGSEA. The CDR3 consists of 12 residues. V trimming: 5 bases; J trimming: 4 bases; junction bases outside the gene matches: 4. The CDR3 DNA sequence: TGCAGCGTTACGGACAGGTTCACTGAAGCTTTCTTT. It translates to CSVTDRFTEAFF.

The chain carries TRBV20-1 and TRBJ1-6, with a possible D match to TRBD1 (6 bases). V lost 1 base, J lost 11 bases, and 9 bases lay in between. Looked up from germline, CDR1 is DFQATT and CDR2 is SNEGSKA (reference sequence). The CDR3 has 12 amino acids. The CDR3 region has the DNA TGCAGTGCTAGAGTAAGGGGGGCACCCCTCCACTTT. Protein: CSARVRGAPLHF.

The rearrangement uses TRBV9 and TRBJ1-5; no definite D call. The CDR3 contains 14 residues. Germline V gene lookup returns CDR1 SGDLS and CDR2 YYNGEE. Trimming shortened V by 0 bases and J by 5 bases, and 9 bases separated the two germline ends. CDR3 bases: TGTGCCAGCAGCGTAGGAGGTGTGGATCAGCCCCAGCATTTT. This gives the protein CASSVGGVDQPQHF.